Following are 24 T cell receptor beta chains from one sample sequenced in a study of T cells in Graves' hyperthyroidism and ophthalmopathy. Amplified regions were TCR beta CDR3 sequences from RNA transcripts. The TCR CDR3 first-round RT-PCR relied on the HTBI primer set. Via MiXCR, TCRdb re-called the multiplex PCR reads, giving one row per CDR3 protein. Counted here are around 540,000 distinct CDR3 sequences, around 45% occurring once; the ten biggest clones make up just over 8%. Sequenced material: peripheral blood or thyroid tissue (not recorded which). The receptors were gathered from a woman aged 18-30 years with Graves' hyperthyroidism.

The chain combines TRBV9 with TRBJ1-6; 9 nucleotides align to TRBD1. CDR1 and CDR2 from the germline V gene are SGDLS and YYNGEE. J gave up 6 bases and V 4 bases, and 5 bases lay outside the gene matches. This CDR3 region has 15 residues. The CDR3 nucleotides read TGTGCCAGCAGCCAAGGACAGGGGTCTAATTCACCCCTCCACTTT. Translation gives CASSQGQGSNSPLHF.

This clonotype was seen repeatedly, ten times or more. The J gene is TRBJ2-2, the V gene TRBV7-6; TRBD1 matches 7 bases. The junction had 8 bases not matched to a gene; V was cut back by 5 bases and J by 8 bases. The CDR3 length is 14 residues. The germline CDR1 and CDR2 sequences are SGHVS and FNYEAQ. CDR3 sequence: CASSLGTALGELFF. As DNA, the CDR3 is TGTGCCAGCAGCCTCGGGACAGCACTAGGGGAGCTGTTTTTT. The entire variable domain, with the rest obtained from reference TRBV7-6 and TRBJ2-2, is as follows: GAGVSQSPRYKVTKRGQDVALRCDPISGHVSLYWYRQALGQGPEFLTYFNYEAQQDKSGLPNDRFSAERPEGSISTLTIQRTEQRDSAMYRCASSLGTALGELFFGEGSRLTVL.

This clonotype occurred a few times. The chain joins TRBV7-2 to TRBJ1-3; the D is unclear. Trimming pared 8 bases from V and 0 bases from J, leaving 11 bases between. The CDR3 extends over 14 amino acids. Germline V CDR1 and CDR2: SGHTA, FQGNSA. The CDR3 sequence is CASAHRNSGNTIYF. The CDR3 DNA reads TGTGCCAGCGCCCATCGGAACTCTGGAAACACCATATATTTT.

This clonotype showed up just a few times. The chain is built from TRBV20-1 and TRBJ2-5; 7 bases are shared with TRBD2. This CDR3 spans 15 amino acids. CDR1 DFQATT and CDR2 SNEGSKA come from the germline V gene (reference sequence). V lost 5 bases, J lost 4 bases, and 13 bases stayed unmatched. CDR3 sequence (DNA): TGCAGTGCTCAGTGGACACGAGGGAGGGGAGAGACCCAGTACTTC. This encodes CSAQWTRGRGETQYF.

The chain is built from TRBV7-3 and TRBJ1-2; tentative D call: TRBD1 (6 bases). V was shortened by 1 base and J by 7 bases, with 25 bases between the two germline ends. The CDR3 extends over 18 amino acids. Germline V gene sequence: CDR1 SGHTA, CDR2 FQGTGA. CDR3 coding DNA: TGTGCCAGCAGCTTAAGGGACACCGGGGGCGCGGTACTATCTGGCTACACCTTC. Protein sequence: CASSLRDTGGAVLSGYTF.

This clonotype was detected only a few times. The chain has TRBV7-9 and TRBJ1-1; D might be TRBD1 (5 bases). This CDR3 has 15 amino acids. The V end was cut by 6 bases, the J end by 1 base, with 15 bases between. Germline values: CDR1 SEHNR, CDR2 FQNEAQ (reference sequence). This CDR3 reads CASRELQEGNTEAFF. In DNA, the CDR3 is TGTGCCAGCAGGGAACTACAGGAGGGGAACACTGAAGCTTTCTTT.

This chain uses TRBV25-1 with TRBJ1-4; 7 bases align to TRBD1. The germline V gene encodes CDR1 MGHDK and CDR2 SYGVNS. This CDR3 contains 18 residues. The V gene end was trimmed by 6 bases and the J gene end by 8 bases; junction bases not matched to a gene: 21. The CDR3 sequence: CASSHRGSSGTVAEKLFF. CDR3 DNA sequence: TGTGCCAGCAGCCATCGGGGCTCATCCGGGACAGTGGCGGAAAAACTGTTTTTT.

The chain couples TRBV11-2 to TRBJ2-7; tentative D call: TRBD1 (7 bases). Trimming cost V 5 bases and J 2 bases, with 19 bases left between them. In germline, CDR1 is SGHAT, CDR2 FQNNGV. This CDR3 has 16 amino acids. The CDR3 sequence is CASSHRRQGGTYEQYF. As DNA, the CDR3 is TGTGCCAGCAGCCACCGCAGGCAGGGGGGCACCTACGAGCAGTACTTC.

This clonotype was counted ten times or more. The chain joins TRBV25-1 to TRBJ1-1, with D possibly matching TRBD1 (5 bases). Looked up from germline, CDR1 is MGHDK and CDR2 is SYGVNS. The CDR3 is 17 residues long. The ends were cut back, 7 bases at V and 0 bases at J, with 21 bases in the middle. CDR3 bases: TGTGCCAGCACCCTGGGAGGGGACTTTATCATGAACACTGAAGCTTTCTTT. Encoded protein: CASTLGGDFIMNTEAFF.

A few counts support this clonotype. The V and J genes are TRBV19 and TRBJ2-2; D unclear. The CDR3 length is 13 residues. Germline V gene lookup returns CDR1 LNHDA and CDR2 SQIVND (reference sequence). Trimming took 1 base from V and 1 from J, leaving 1 base between them. For the CDR3, the DNA is TGTGCCAGTAGTATAGGGAACACCGGGGAGCTGTTTTTT. Translation: CASSIGNTGELFF.

This clonotype occurred a few times. The junction shows a germline mismatch at one end, possibly a read error. The chain links TRBV5-1 to TRBJ2-5; D possibly matches TRBD1 or TRBD2 (5 bases each). The germline CDR1 and CDR2 sequences are SGHRS and YFSETQ. The CDR3 has 14 amino acids. The CDR3: CASSGPGTQETQYF. In DNA, the CDR3 is TGTGCCAGCAGCGGCCCGGGGACCCAAGAGACCCAGTACTTC.

This clonotype has only a few counts. This chain joins TRBV24-1 and TRBJ2-2; D is undetermined. Trimming removed 2 bases at V and 1 base at J, with 13 bases between. This CDR3 contains 17 residues. CDR1 and CDR2 (germline): KGHDR, SFDVKD. As DNA, the CDR3 is TGTGCCACCAGTGATTCTACTTTTGCAGGGAACACCGGGGAGCTGTTTTTT. It encodes CATSDSTFAGNTGELFF.

The table lists this clonotype with a count of one. A much bigger clone sits one base away, suggesting this may be a read error. The chain uses TRBV7-9 and TRBJ2-7; 10 positions agree with TRBD2. This CDR3 spans 14 amino acids. V shed 4 bases, J shed 6 bases, and the junction held 6 bases outside the gene matches. Germline values: CDR1 SEHNR, CDR2 FQNEAQ (reference sequence). CDR3 bases: TGTGCCAGCAGCTGTAGCGGGAGGATAGCCGAGCAGTACTTC. Translating it yields CASSCSGRIAEQYF.

This rearrangement joins TRBV7-2 to TRBJ2-5; TRBD2 might be the D (7 bases). Germline CDR1 is SGHTA and CDR2 is FQGNSA. The CDR3 is 15 amino acids. The V end lost 7 bases, the J end lost 4 bases, and 19 bases lay between the germline ends. The CDR3: CASNPLGGRGETQYF. The CDR3 DNA follows: TGTGCCAGCAACCCGCTCGGGGGGCGGGGAGAGACCCAGTACTTC.

The sample holds a few counts of this clonotype. The chain joins TRBV6-5 to TRBJ2-5; D may be TRBD1 (5 bases). The CDR3 loop spans 11 amino acids. Germline CDR1 MNHEY, CDR2 SVGAGI. DNA for the CDR3: TGTGCAGAAGGGGTACAAGAGACCCAGTACTTC. Protein: CAEGVQETQYF.

This clonotype was seen repeatedly, ten times or more. This chain connects TRBV24-1 to TRBJ1-1; D is unclear. Deletions cut 3 bases from V and 11 bases from J, with 21 bases between. There are 15 residues in the CDR3. CDR1 and CDR2 from the germline V gene are KGHDR and SFDVKD. CDR3 coding DNA: TGTGCCACCAGTGATCATACATCACCAAAACTTGAGGCTTTCTTT. Amino acids: CATSDHTSPKLEAFF.

CDR3 DNA sequence: TGTGCCACCAGTGAGCCGGGGTCATCATCCTACGAGCAGTACTTC. It is translated as CATSEPGSSSYEQYF. V usage is TRBV24-1 and J usage is TRBJ2-7; tentative D call: TRBD2 (5 bases). V was pared by 4 bases and J by 1 base, with 13 bases between. CDR3 length: 15 amino acids. Germline V lookup: CDR1 KGHDR, CDR2 SFDVKD.

The chain is built from TRBV12-3 or TRBV12-4 and TRBJ1-2; D not resolved. The CDR3 is made up of 13 amino acids. V was clipped by 5 bases and J by 8 bases, with 15 bases between them. The CDR3 bases are TGTGCCAGCAGTCACGGCGTATCGTGGGGCTACACCTTC. This sequence encodes CASSHGVSWGYTF.

The V and J genes are TRBV2 and TRBJ1-6; D gene unclear. This CDR3 region has 16 residues. Trimming removed 3 bases at V and 6 bases at J, with 15 bases between. In germline, CDR1 is SNHLY, CDR2 FYNNEI. The CDR3 DNA reads as TGTGCCAGCAGTGATAGGTGGGGAAATGGTAATTCACCCCTCCACTTT. Translating it yields CASSDRWGNGNSPLHF.

Notes on this clonotype: The CDR3 does not close with the conserved phenylalanine or tryptophan, likely indicating a read error. The limits of the CDR3 on the DNA are not certain, so only TCRdb's listed CDR3 is given. The V gene is TRBV14, the J gene TRBJ1-4. CDR1 and CDR2 from the germline V gene are SGHDN and FVKESK. From its first to its last residue, the CDR3 has 10 amino acids. CDR3 in amino acids: CASSQETANY.

In DNA form, the CDR3 reads TGTGCCAGCAGTGAAGTGGGGCTAGCAGACTATGGCTACACCTTC. Its protein product is CASSEVGLADYGYTF. The chain has TRBV25-1 and TRBJ1-2, with TRBD1 as a possible D gene (5 bases). This CDR3 region has 15 residues. Trimming left V 2 bases short and J 3 bases short, with 13 bases between. The V gene's germline CDR1 is MGHDK and CDR2 SYGVNS.

This chain's CDR3 is CASSLEGGRSYEQYF. In DNA, the CDR3 is TGTGCCAGCAGCTTGGAGGGGGGGCGCTCCTACGAGCAGTACTTC. J is TRBJ2-7 and V is TRBV5-4; tentative D call: TRBD2 (7 bases). Trimming shortened V by 0 bases and J by 0 bases, and 10 bases separated the two germline ends. The CDR3 consists of 15 residues. CDR1 and CDR2 (germline): SGHNT, YYREEE (reference sequence).

This chain uses TRBV25-1 with TRBJ1-2; D unclear. This CDR3 has 14 amino acids. V gave up 5 bases and J gave up 1 base, with 11 bases separating them. The germline V gene encodes CDR1 MGHDK and CDR2 SYGVNS. The CDR3 sequence is CASSYATVNYGYTF. Written as DNA, the CDR3 is TGTGCCAGCAGTTACGCGACCGTTAACTATGGCTACACCTTC.

This clonotype was picked up a small number of times. This chain joins TRBV28 and TRBJ1-2; D not resolved. The germline V gene has CDR1 MDHEN and CDR2 SYDVKM. CDR3 length equals 12 residues. Trimming left V 5 bases short and J 2 bases short, with 6 bases between. The CDR3 spells CASSPPNYGYTF. Here the CDR3 DNA reads TGTGCCAGCAGTCCCCCAAACTATGGCTACACCTTC.